The T cell receptor (beta chain) under discussion was sequenced for a study of cytomegalovirus exposure and HLA in healthy donors. The PCR made use of 60 Vbeta and 13 Jbeta primers. Measured with immunoSEQ multiplex PCR; TCRdb has only the in-frame clones, and not every one. This table holds 180,000 or so clones, over 60% found once. The CDR3 sequence is 18 residues long. From germline, CDR1 is SGHRS and CDR2 YFSETQ. V dropped 4 bases and J dropped 6; count of bases not matched to a gene: 18. V and J are TRBV5-1 and TRBJ1-1, with 10 bases lining up with TRBD1. The source is a man aged 45 to 65 in good health and CMV-seropositive. Sequencing input: PBMCs. In nucleotides, the CDR3 is TGCGCCAGCAGCCCGGATGCCCGGACAGGGGGTGATGGCGCTGAAGCTTTCTTT. This sequence encodes CASSPDARTGGDGAEAFF. Full variable domain (outside the CDR3, taken from reference TRBV5-1 and TRBJ1-1): KAGVTQTPRYLIKTRGQQVTLSCSPISGHRSVSWYQQTPGQGLQFLFEYFSETQRNKGNFPGRFSGRQFSNSRSEMNVSTLELGDSALYLCASSPDARTGGDGAEAFFGQGTRLTVV.